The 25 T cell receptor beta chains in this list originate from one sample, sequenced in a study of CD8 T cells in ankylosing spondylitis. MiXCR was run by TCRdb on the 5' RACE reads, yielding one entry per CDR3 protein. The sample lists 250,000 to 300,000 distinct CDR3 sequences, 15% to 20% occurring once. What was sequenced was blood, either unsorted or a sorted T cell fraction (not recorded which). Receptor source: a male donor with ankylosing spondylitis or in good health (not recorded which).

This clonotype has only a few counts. CDR3: CASSLEAGREFF. The CDR3 DNA sequence: TGTGCCAGCAGCTTAGAAGCAGGGAGGGAATTTTTT. This chain links TRBV11-2 with TRBJ1-4, with D tentatively TRBD1 (5 bases). Trimming shortened V by 0 bases and J by 17 bases, and 13 bases separated the two germline ends. Per germline, CDR1 SGHAT and CDR2 FQNNGV. This CDR3 comprises 12 residues.

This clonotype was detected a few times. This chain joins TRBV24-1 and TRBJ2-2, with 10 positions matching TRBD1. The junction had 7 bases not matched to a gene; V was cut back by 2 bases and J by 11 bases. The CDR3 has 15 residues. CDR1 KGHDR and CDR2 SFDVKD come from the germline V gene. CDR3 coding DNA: TGTGCCACCAGTGATTCCGGGACAGGGGTCCGTGAGCTGTTTTTT. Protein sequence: CATSDSGTGVRELFF.

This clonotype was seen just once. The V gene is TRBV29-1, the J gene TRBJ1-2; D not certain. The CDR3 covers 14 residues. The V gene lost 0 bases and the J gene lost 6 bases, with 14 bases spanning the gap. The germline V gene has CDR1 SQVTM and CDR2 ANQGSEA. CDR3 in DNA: TGCAGCGTTGAAGATCCTTTGGAGCCAGATGGCTACACCTTC. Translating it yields CSVEDPLEPDGYTF.

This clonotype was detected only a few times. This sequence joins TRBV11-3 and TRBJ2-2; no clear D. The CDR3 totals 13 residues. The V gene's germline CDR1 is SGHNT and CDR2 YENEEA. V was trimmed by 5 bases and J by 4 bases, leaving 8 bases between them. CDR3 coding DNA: TGTGCCAGCAGCCCACGGTTCACCGGGGAGCTGTTTTTT. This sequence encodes CASSPRFTGELFF.

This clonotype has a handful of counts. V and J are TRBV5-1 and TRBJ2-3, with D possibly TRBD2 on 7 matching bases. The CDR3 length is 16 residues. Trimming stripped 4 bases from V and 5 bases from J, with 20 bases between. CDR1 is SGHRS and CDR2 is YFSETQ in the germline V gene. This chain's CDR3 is CASSPRTAGPGDTQYF. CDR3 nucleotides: TGCGCCAGCAGCCCCCGGACAGCGGGGCCGGGAGATACGCAGTATTTT.

CDR3 nucleotides: TGCGCCAGCAGCTTGTCCGGGACAGGGGGCCACAATGAGCAGTTCTTC. Protein: CASSLSGTGGHNEQFF. V and J are TRBV5-1 and TRBJ2-1; 12 nucleotides align to TRBD1. In germline, CDR1 is SGHRS, CDR2 YFSETQ. With V trimmed by 1 base and J by 5 bases, 4 bases remained unmatched. The CDR3 totals 16 residues. Full variable domain (missing parts from reference TRBV5-1 and TRBJ2-1): KAGVTQTPRYLIKTRGQQVTLSCSPISGHRSVSWYQQTPGQGLQFLFEYFSETQRNKGNFPGRFSGRQFSNSRSEMNVSTLELGDSALYLCASSLSGTGGHNEQFFGPGTRLTVL.

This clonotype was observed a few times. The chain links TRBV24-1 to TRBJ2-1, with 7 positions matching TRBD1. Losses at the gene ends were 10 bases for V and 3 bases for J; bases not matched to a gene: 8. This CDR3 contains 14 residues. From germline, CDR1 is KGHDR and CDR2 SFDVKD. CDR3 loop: CATRDQGDYNEQFF. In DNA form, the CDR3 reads TGTGCCACAAGAGATCAGGGGGACTACAATGAGCAGTTCTTC.

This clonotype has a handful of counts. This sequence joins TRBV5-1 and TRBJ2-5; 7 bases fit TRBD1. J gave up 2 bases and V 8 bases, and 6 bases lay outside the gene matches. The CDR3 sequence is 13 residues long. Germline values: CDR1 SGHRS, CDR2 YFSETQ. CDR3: CASHDRVQETQYF. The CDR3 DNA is TGCGCCAGTCACGACAGGGTGCAAGAGACCCAGTACTTC. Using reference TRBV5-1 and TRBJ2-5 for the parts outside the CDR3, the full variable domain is KAGVTQTPRYLIKTRGQQVTLSCSPISGHRSVSWYQQTPGQGLQFLFEYFSETQRNKGNFPGRFSGRQFSNSRSEMNVSTLELGDSALYLCASHDRVQETQYFGPGTRLLVL.

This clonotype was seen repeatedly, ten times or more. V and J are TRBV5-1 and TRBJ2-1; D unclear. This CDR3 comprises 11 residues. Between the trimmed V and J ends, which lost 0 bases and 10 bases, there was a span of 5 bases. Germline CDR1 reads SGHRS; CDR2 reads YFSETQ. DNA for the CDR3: TGCGCCAGCAGCTTGGGGCGGGAGCAGTTCTTC. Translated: CASSLGREQFF.

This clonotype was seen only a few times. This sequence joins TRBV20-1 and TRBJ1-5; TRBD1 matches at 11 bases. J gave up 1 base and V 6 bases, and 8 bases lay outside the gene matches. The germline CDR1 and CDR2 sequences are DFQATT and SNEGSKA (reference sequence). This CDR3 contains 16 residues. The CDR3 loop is CSAPGTGGSSNQPQHF. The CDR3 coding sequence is TGCAGTGCCCCCGGGACAGGGGGATCAAGCAATCAGCCCCAGCATTTT.

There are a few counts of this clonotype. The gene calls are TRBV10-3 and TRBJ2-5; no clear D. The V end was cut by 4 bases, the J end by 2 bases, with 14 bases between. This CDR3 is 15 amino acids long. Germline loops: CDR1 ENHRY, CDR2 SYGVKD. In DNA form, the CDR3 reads TGTGCCATCAGTGCCCAGGTCGGGCGACAAGAGACCCAGTACTTC. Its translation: CAISAQVGRQETQYF.

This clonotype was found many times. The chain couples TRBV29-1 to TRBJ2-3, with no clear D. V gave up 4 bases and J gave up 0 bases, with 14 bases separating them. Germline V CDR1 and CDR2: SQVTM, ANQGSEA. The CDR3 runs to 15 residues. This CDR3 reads CSVVVVEISTDTQYF. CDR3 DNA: TGCAGCGTTGTAGTAGTAGAAATAAGCACAGATACGCAGTATTTT.

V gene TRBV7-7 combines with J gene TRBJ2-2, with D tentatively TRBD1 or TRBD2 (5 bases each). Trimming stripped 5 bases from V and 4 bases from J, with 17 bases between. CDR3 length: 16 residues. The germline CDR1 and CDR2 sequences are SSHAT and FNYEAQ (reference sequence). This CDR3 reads CASSLRYSGTTGELFF. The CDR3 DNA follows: TGTGCCAGCAGCCTACGGTACTCCGGGACCACCGGGGAGCTGTTTTTT.

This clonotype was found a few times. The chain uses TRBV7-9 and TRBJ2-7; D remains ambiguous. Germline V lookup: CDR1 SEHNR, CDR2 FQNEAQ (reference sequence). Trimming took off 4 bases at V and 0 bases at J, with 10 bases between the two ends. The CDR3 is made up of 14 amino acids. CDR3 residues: CASSSKKSSYEQYV. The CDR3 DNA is TGTGCCAGCAGCTCGAAAAAAAGCTCCTACGAGCAGTACGTC.

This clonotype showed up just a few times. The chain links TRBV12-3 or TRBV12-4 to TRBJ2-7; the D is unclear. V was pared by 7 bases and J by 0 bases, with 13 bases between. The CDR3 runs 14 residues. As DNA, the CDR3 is TGTGCCAGCACCGACTTGGGTAGCTCCTACGAGCAGTACGTC. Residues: CASTDLGSSYEQYV.

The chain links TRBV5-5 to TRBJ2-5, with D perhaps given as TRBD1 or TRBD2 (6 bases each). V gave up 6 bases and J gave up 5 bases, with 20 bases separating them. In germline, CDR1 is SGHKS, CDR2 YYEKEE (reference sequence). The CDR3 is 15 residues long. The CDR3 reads CASTSVTGAGETQYF. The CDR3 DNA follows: TGTGCCAGCACCTCTGTTACGGGGGCCGGGGAGACCCAGTACTTC.

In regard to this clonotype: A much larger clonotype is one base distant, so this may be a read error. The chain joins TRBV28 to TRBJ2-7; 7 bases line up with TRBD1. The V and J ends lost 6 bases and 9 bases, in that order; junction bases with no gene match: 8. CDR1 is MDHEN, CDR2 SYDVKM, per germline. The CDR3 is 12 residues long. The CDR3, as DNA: TGTGCCAGCAGCCTTACAGGGGCTGCGCAGTACGTC. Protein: CASSLTGAAQYV.

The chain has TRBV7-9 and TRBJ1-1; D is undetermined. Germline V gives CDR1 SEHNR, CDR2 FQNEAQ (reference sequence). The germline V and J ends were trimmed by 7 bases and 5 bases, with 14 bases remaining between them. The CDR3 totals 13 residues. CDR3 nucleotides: TGTGCCAGCACCGTCAGCCCGGGGACTGAAGCTTTCTTT. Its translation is CASTVSPGTEAFF.

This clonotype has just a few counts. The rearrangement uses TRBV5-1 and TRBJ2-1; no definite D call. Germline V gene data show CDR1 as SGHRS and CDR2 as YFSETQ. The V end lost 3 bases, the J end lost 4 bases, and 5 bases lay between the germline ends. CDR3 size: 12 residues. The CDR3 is CASSWDYNEQFF. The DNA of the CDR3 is TGCGCCAGCAGCTGGGATTACAATGAGCAGTTCTTC.

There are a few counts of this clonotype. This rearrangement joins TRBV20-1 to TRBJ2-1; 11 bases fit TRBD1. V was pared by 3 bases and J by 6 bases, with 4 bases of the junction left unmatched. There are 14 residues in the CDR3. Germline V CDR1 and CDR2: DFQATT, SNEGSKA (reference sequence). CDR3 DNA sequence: TGCAGTGCTAGTTGGACAGGGGGCCGCAATGAGCAGTTCTTC. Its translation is CSASWTGGRNEQFF.

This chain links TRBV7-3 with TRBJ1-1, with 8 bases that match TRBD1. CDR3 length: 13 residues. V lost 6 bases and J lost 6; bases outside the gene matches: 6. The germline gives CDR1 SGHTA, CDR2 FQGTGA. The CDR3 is CASRLDRVSEAFF. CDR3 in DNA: TGTGCCAGCAGACTGGACAGGGTGTCTGAAGCTTTCTTT.

The CDR3 bases are TGTGCCAGCTCACCACCGGCGGGGATGGGCTATGGCTACACCTTC. Translated: CASSPPAGMGYGYTF. The gene calls are TRBV18 and TRBJ1-2; no reliable D call. The CDR3 totals 15 residues. Germline CDR1 reads KGHSH; CDR2 reads LQKENI. The V end lost 0 bases, the J end lost 4 bases, and 12 bases lay between the germline ends.

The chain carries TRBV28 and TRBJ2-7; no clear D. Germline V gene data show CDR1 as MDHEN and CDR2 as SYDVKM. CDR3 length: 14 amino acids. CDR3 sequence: CASSPNELSSEQYV. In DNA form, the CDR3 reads TGTGCCAGCAGTCCGAACGAGCTCTCCTCCGAGCAGTACGTC.

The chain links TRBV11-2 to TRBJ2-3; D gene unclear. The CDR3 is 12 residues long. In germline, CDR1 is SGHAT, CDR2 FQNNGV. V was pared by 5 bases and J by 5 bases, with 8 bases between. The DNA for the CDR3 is TGTGCCAGCAGCCCTTATCTAGATACGCAGTATTTT. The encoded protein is CASSPYLDTQYF.

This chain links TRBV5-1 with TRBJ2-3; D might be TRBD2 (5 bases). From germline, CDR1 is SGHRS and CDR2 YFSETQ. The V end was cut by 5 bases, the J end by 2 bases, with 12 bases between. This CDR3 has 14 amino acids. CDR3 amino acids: CASSSEVLTDTQYF. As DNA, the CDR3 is TGCGCCAGCAGTTCGGAGGTGCTCACAGATACGCAGTATTTT. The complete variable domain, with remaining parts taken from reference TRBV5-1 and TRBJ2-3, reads KAGVTQTPRYLIKTRGQQVTLSCSPISGHRSVSWYQQTPGQGLQFLFEYFSETQRNKGNFPGRFSGRQFSNSRSEMNVSTLELGDSALYLCASSSEVLTDTQYFGPGTRLTVL.